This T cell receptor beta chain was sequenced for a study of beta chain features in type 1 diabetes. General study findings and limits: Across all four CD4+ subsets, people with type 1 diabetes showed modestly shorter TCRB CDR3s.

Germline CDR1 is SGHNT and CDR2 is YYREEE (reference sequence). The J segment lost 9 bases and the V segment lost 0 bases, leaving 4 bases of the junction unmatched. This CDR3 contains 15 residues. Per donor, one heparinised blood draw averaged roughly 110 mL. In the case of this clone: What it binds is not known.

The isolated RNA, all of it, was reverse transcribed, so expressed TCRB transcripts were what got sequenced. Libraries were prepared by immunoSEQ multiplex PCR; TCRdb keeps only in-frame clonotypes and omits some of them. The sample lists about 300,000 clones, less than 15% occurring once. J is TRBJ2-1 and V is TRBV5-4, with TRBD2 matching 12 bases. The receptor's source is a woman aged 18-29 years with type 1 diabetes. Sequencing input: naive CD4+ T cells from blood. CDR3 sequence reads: CASSLGTSGEVEQFF. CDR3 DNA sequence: TGTGCCAGCAGCTTGGGGACTAGCGGGGAGGTTGAGCAGTTCTTC.